Sequencing of this TCR beta chain was carried out in a study of cytomegalovirus exposure and HLA in healthy donors. The overall study: Earlier findings included roughly 120 million unique TCR beta sequences obtained from about 180 million T cells. Findings and caveats of the study: An analysis that came later showed most CMV-associated TCR beta chains appearing HLA-restricted. Cytomegalovirus association was assigned to 170 or so TCR beta chains. The likely origin of a cluster of highly shared sequence variants was a sequencing artifact.

In the PCR, 60 Vbeta and 13 Jbeta primers were used. Profiled with immunoSEQ multiplex PCR; TCRdb holds only in-frame clones, not every one. The sample holds about 160,000 clones, approximately 88% seen once. Remarks on this clone: What it recognizes is unknown.

This CDR3 region has 13 residues. The germline V gene has CDR1 SQVTM and CDR2 ANQGSEA. V was cut by 6 bases and J by 3 bases, with 14 bases left in between. This receptor was obtained from a woman in her thirties in good health and CMV-seronegative. The chain combines TRBV29-1 with TRBJ1-2; no reliable D call. Sequenced material: PBMCs. The DNA of the CDR3 is TGCAGCGTCCGGGCAGAGGGCGACTATGGCTACACCTTC. This sequence encodes CSVRAEGDYGYTF.